The 19 T cell receptor beta chains reported below all come from one sample, sequenced in a study of cytomegalovirus exposure and HLA in healthy donors. 60 Vbeta and 13 Jbeta primers were used in PCR. TCRdb's copy holds only in-frame clones and misses some; the assay was immunoSEQ multiplex PCR. The sample has 150,000 to 200,000 clones, roughly 86% seen once. Sequenced material: PBMCs. These receptors came from a woman between 18 and 29 years old in good health and CMV-seronegative.

The chain recombines TRBV4-1 with TRBJ1-2; 7 bases fit TRBD1. CDR3 length: 13 residues. Germline V CDR1 and CDR2: MGHRA, YSYEKL. V was clipped by 5 bases and J by 4 bases; unmatched bases: 4. Here the CDR3 reads CASSKGDSYGYTF. In nucleotides, the CDR3 is TGCGCCAGCAGCAAGGGGGACAGCTATGGCTACACCTTC.

The CDR3 DNA reads TGTGCCAGCAGCTTCGCTTCGATCACAGCCACGAGGGCCGACGAGCAGTACTTC. Translation gives CASSFASITATRADEQYF. The chain couples TRBV7-8 to TRBJ2-7; maybe TRBD2 (5 bases). The germline V and J ends were trimmed by 3 bases and 5 bases, with 26 bases remaining between them. Germline values: CDR1 SGHVS, CDR2 FQNEAQ. The CDR3 sequence is 18 residues long. Together with reference TRBV7-8 and TRBJ2-7, the CDR3 gives the full variable domain: GAGVSQSPRYKVAKRGQDVALRCDPISGHVSLFWYQQALGQGPEFLTYFQNEAQLDKSGLPSDRFFAERPEGSVSTLKIQRTQQEDSAVYLCASSFASITATRADEQYFGPGTRLTVT.

The chain is built from TRBV27 and TRBJ2-6; D perhaps matches TRBD1 (6 bases). CDR1 MNHEY and CDR2 SMNVEV come from the germline V gene (reference sequence). The CDR3 spans 17 residues. With 5 bases removed from V and 0 bases from J, the gap between germline ends came to 14 bases. CDR3 DNA sequence: TGTGCCAGCAGTCCCACACAGGGTCGCTCTGGGGCCAACGTCCTGACTTTC. Encoded protein: CASSPTQGRSGANVLTF.

The rearrangement links TRBV11-3 to TRBJ2-7; D gene ambiguous. There are 13 residues in the CDR3. The ends were cut back, 3 bases at V and 7 bases at J, with 13 bases in the middle. The germline V gene has CDR1 SGHNT and CDR2 YENEEA. CDR3 residues: CASSFAPGLEQYF. For the CDR3, the DNA is TGTGCCAGCAGCTTCGCCCCAGGCCTAGAGCAGTACTTC.

This clone has only one observation. At one of its ends the junction is not consistent with the germline gene, which may arise from a read error. J is TRBJ1-2 and V is TRBV7-9; unclear D gene. The germline V gene encodes CDR1 SEHNR and CDR2 FQNEAQ (reference sequence). This CDR3 has 16 residues. The CDR3 reads CSSSPSGTVVNYGYTF. The CDR3 DNA sequence: TGTTCCAGCAGCCCCTCCGGAACAGTCGTTAACTATGGCTACACCTTC.

The V gene is TRBV7-9, the J gene TRBJ1-5; the match to TRBD1 covers 8 bases. CDR3 size: 12 residues. The germline gives CDR1 SEHNR, CDR2 FQNEAQ (reference sequence). The CDR3 region is CATGQGNQPQHF. The CDR3, as DNA: TGTGCAACGGGACAGGGCAATCAGCCCCAGCATTTT.

This chain links TRBV7-2 with TRBJ2-1; TRBD2 agrees at 8 bases. The CDR3 sequence is 14 residues long. With 3 bases clipped from V and 9 bases from J, the junction kept 7 bases outside the gene matches. Germline assignment: CDR1 SGHTA and CDR2 FQGNSA. In DNA, the CDR3 is TGTGCCAGCAGCTTCGCGGGAGGAGAAGGTGAGCAGTTCTTC. This sequence encodes CASSFAGGEGEQFF.

This clone occurred a few times. The rearrangement links TRBV6-1 to TRBJ2-3, with D maybe TRBD1 (6 bases). The CDR3 spans 14 residues. CDR1 and CDR2 (germline): MNHNS, SASEGT. Trimming took 6 bases from V and 7 from J, leaving 17 bases between them. CDR3: CASRRTVEPNTQYF. In DNA form, the CDR3 reads TGTGCCAGCAGAAGGACAGTCGAGCCGAATACGCAGTATTTT.

The genes are TRBV4-1 and TRBJ1-2, with D possibly TRBD1 on 6 matching bases. Trimming took 5 bases from V and 2 from J, leaving 9 bases between them. Germline loops: CDR1 MGHRA, CDR2 YSYEKL. The CDR3 has 13 residues. The CDR3 sequence is CASSWDTNYGYTF. CDR3 nucleotides: TGCGCCAGCAGCTGGGACACAAACTATGGCTACACCTTC.

This clone was seen just once. The rearrangement joins TRBV5-1 to TRBJ1-4; TRBD1 is a possible D gene (5 bases). Trimming left V 4 bases short and J 0 bases short, with 13 bases between. Per germline, CDR1 SGHRS and CDR2 YFSETQ. The CDR3 runs 16 residues. The CDR3 coding sequence is TGCGCCAGCAGCATCGGGGGGGGAACAACTAATGAAAAACTGTTTTTT. This encodes CASSIGGGTTNEKLFF.

This clone has only a few counts. Distinct nucleotide sequences in the sample also encode this CDR3. The chain employs TRBV7-8 and TRBJ2-7, with TRBD2 as a possible D gene (6 bases). CDR1 and CDR2 (germline): SGHVS, FQNEAQ. Deletions cut 0 bases from V and 4 bases from J, with 7 bases between. The CDR3 contains 13 residues. The CDR3 region is CASSLARGYEQYF. The CDR3, as DNA: TGTGCCAGCAGCTTAGCGCGGGGTTACGAGCAGTACTTC.

This chain connects TRBV6-5 to TRBJ1-5; 8 bases are shared with TRBD1. Germline CDR1 is MNHEY and CDR2 is SVGAGI. The CDR3 contains 14 residues. Trimming removed 5 bases from V and 7 bases from J; junction bases left unmatched: 7. The CDR3 DNA sequence: TGTGCCAGCAGTGACCGGACAGGGCGGCAGCCCCAGCATTTT. This translates into CASSDRTGRQPQHF.

On this clone itself: Other DNA sequences in the same sample also yield this CDR3. The chain carries TRBV30 and TRBJ1-1; tentative D call: TRBD1 (5 bases). CDR1 is GTSNPN and CDR2 is SVGIG in the germline V gene (reference sequence). Trimming removed 3 bases from V and 1 base from J, with 9 bases in between. CDR3 length: 13 residues. The CDR3 DNA follows: TGTGCCTGGAGCCCAACAGGGAACACTGAAGCTTTCTTT. Residues: CAWSPTGNTEAFF.

Only one count was recorded for this clone. The V and J genes are TRBV7-2 and TRBJ1-4; 8 bases are shared with TRBD1. CDR1 and CDR2 (germline): SGHTA, FQGNSA. The CDR3 consists of 16 residues. V lost 5 bases to trimming and J lost 3 bases; unmatched junction nucleotides: 8. The CDR3 spells CASSAQGAGANEKLFF. The CDR3 DNA reads TGTGCCAGCAGCGCCCAGGGGGCGGGAGCTAATGAAAAACTGTTTTTT.

This sequence joins TRBV7-6 and TRBJ1-6, with TRBD1 matching 8 bases. Germline lookup yields CDR1 SGHVS and CDR2 FNYEAQ. V lost 7 bases and J lost 7; bases outside the gene matches: 6. This CDR3 is 14 amino acids long. The CDR3 is CASTRGQENSPLHF. The CDR3 coding sequence is TGTGCCAGCACCAGGGGACAGGAAAATTCACCCCTCCACTTT.

J is TRBJ2-7 and V is TRBV2; maybe TRBD1 (7 bases). V gave up 6 bases and J gave up 0 bases, with 15 bases separating them. CDR1 and CDR2 (germline): SNHLY, FYNNEI. The CDR3 is made up of 15 amino acids. The DNA for the CDR3 is TGTGCCAGCAGGGGGGGACAGCCCTCCTCCTACGAGCAGTACTTC. Translated, it gives CASRGGQPSSYEQYF. The full variable domain, its missing parts supplied by reference TRBV2 and TRBJ2-7, is EPEVTQTPSHQVTQMGQEVILRCVPISNHLYFYWYRQILGQKVEFLVSFYNNEISEKSEIFDDQFSVERPDGSNFTLKIRSTKLEDSAMYFCASRGGQPSSYEQYFGPGTRLTVT.

The chain recombines TRBV27 with TRBJ2-1; D unclear. The CDR3 runs to 12 residues. V was pared by 6 bases and J by 10 bases, with 13 bases between. Looked up from germline, CDR1 is MNHEY and CDR2 is SMNVEV (reference sequence). CDR3 residues: CASRRLYEEQFF. The CDR3 DNA follows: TGTGCCAGCAGGAGGTTATATGAAGAGCAGTTCTTC.

The chain combines TRBV6-1 with TRBJ1-1, with 7 nucleotides matching TRBD1. V lost 6 bases to trimming and J lost 4 bases; unmatched junction nucleotides: 5. The CDR3 is 13 residues long. Germline assignment: CDR1 MNHNS and CDR2 SASEGT. CDR3 in amino acids: CASRETGTTEAFF. CDR3 bases: TGTGCCAGCAGGGAGACAGGGACCACTGAAGCTTTCTTT.

The chain has TRBV7-2 and TRBJ1-2; tentative D call: TRBD1 (5 bases). V was pared by 5 bases and J by 7 bases, with 26 bases between. CDR3 size: 17 residues. CDR1 and CDR2 (germline): SGHTA, FQGNSA. CDR3 DNA sequence: TGTGCCAGCAGCCTAAGGGGCGGGAAGACCTTAGGAGCTGGCTACACCTTC. Protein product: CASSLRGGKTLGAGYTF.